These 20 T cell receptor beta chains came from one sample sequenced in a study of cytomegalovirus exposure and HLA in healthy donors. Vbeta (60) and Jbeta (13) primers were used in the PCR. Here immunoSEQ multiplex PCR was the method, and the copy in TCRdb shows in-frame clones only, minus some. The sample has roughly 100,000 clones; roughly 79% are singletons. The sequencing sample was made of PBMCs. The receptor source for this set is a woman aged 40 to 50 in good health and CMV-seronegative.

The chain carries TRBV4-1 and TRBJ1-2; 8 nucleotides line up with TRBD1. The V gene's germline CDR1 is MGHRA and CDR2 YSYEKL. After removal of 0 bases from V and 7 bases from J, the junction contained 4 bases not matched to a gene. The CDR3 spans 14 residues. DNA for the CDR3: TGCGCCAGCAGCCAAGAGGGCAGGGGGCTTGGCTACACCTTC. This sequence encodes CASSQEGRGLGYTF.

The chain recombines TRBV5-4 with TRBJ2-7, with 11 bases that match TRBD2. V trimming: 0 bases; J trimming: 0 bases; junction bases outside the gene matches: 5. The CDR3 runs 17 residues. Germline CDR1 reads SGHNT; CDR2 reads YYREEE (reference sequence). The CDR3, as DNA: TGTGCCAGCAGCTTGGATTCTAGCGGGGGGTTCTCCTACGAGCAGTACTTC. Translating gives CASSLDSSGGFSYEQYF.

V usage is TRBV6-5 and J usage is TRBJ1-2, with 7 bases matching TRBD1. V was pared by 3 bases and J by 3 bases, with 4 bases of the junction left unmatched. The CDR3 loop spans 14 amino acids. From germline, CDR1 is MNHEY and CDR2 SVGAGI. The CDR3 DNA follows: TGTGCCAGCAGTTATGACAGGGCCGACTATGGCTACACCTTC. It codes for CASSYDRADYGYTF.

V usage is TRBV6-1 and J usage is TRBJ2-7; tentative D call: TRBD2 (5 bases). CDR3 length equals 13 residues. Trimming cost V 6 bases and J 2 bases, with 11 bases left between them. Germline CDR1 reads MNHNS; CDR2 reads SASEGT. The CDR3 nucleotides read TGTGCCAGCAGAGCGTCGGGGACCTACGAGCAGTACTTC. It is translated as CASRASGTYEQYF.

This chain links TRBV6-5 with TRBJ2-7; the match to TRBD1 covers 10 bases. Germline V gene sequence: CDR1 MNHEY, CDR2 SVGAGI. V shed 10 bases, J shed 2 bases, and the junction held 2 bases outside the gene matches. The CDR3 has 12 amino acids. CDR3 DNA: TGTGCCACCGGGACAGGGGCCTACGAGCAGTACTTC. As protein: CATGTGAYEQYF.

The rearrangement joins TRBV5-1 to TRBJ1-2; 9 bases line up with TRBD1. The CDR3 totals 14 residues. Per the germline V gene, CDR1 is SGHRS and CDR2 is YFSETQ. V trimming: 1 base; J trimming: 4 bases; junction bases outside the gene matches: 2. CDR3 protein: CASSLTGGSYGYTF. The CDR3 nucleotides are TGCGCCAGCAGCTTGACAGGGGGCAGCTATGGCTACACCTTC.

The sample holds one count of this clone. The rearrangement links TRBV30 to TRBJ2-7; D may be TRBD2 (5 bases). With 4 bases removed from V and 5 bases from J, the gap between germline ends came to 27 bases. Germline loops: CDR1 GTSNPN, CDR2 SVGIG (reference sequence). This CDR3 comprises 17 residues. The CDR3 reads CAWTPAGRTGVGNEQYF. In DNA, the CDR3 is TGTGCCTGGACCCCCGCTGGGCGGACCGGGGTCGGGAACGAGCAGTACTTC.

This chain connects TRBV5-1 to TRBJ2-7; 7 nucleotides agree with TRBD1. Germline values: CDR1 SGHRS, CDR2 YFSETQ. With 3 bases clipped from V and 0 bases from J, the junction kept 6 bases outside the gene matches. The CDR3 is 15 amino acids. As DNA, the CDR3 is TGCGCCAGCAGCTCGTCTCGGGACAGCTCCTACGAGCAGTACTTC. Amino acids: CASSSSRDSSYEQYF.

V and J are TRBV6-5 and TRBJ1-2, with a tentative D call TRBD1 (6 bases). This CDR3 is 16 amino acids long. Trimming removed 4 bases from V and 2 bases from J, with 17 bases in between. Germline V gene data show CDR1 as MNHEY and CDR2 as SVGAGI. This chain's CDR3 is CASSSPTGFLNYGYTF. DNA for the CDR3: TGTGCCAGCAGTTCCCCCACAGGGTTTCTAAACTATGGCTACACCTTC.

J is TRBJ2-7 and V is TRBV10-3; TRBD2 agrees at 9 bases. V dropped 0 bases and J dropped 2; count of bases not matched to a gene: 8. This CDR3 is built from 17 residues. From germline, CDR1 is ENHRY and CDR2 SYGVKD. The DNA of the CDR3 is TGTGCCATCAGTGAGTCGTCGGCTAGCGGGGAACCCTACGAGCAGTACTTC. Its protein is CAISESSASGEPYEQYF.

J is TRBJ1-4 and V is TRBV29-1; D remains ambiguous. Germline CDR1 SQVTM, CDR2 ANQGSEA. V lost 7 bases to trimming and J lost 3 bases, with 3 bases between them. The CDR3 contains 10 residues. The CDR3 coding sequence is TGCAGCGCCGCTAATGAAAAACTGTTTTTT. Protein sequence: CSAANEKLFF.

This clone was observed once. The CDR3 loop is CASSPGQGPGYGYTF. The CDR3 nucleotides read TGTGCCAGCAGCCCGGGACAGGGTCCGGGCTATGGCTACACCTTC. The chain has TRBV6-4 and TRBJ1-2; 9 positions match TRBD1. CDR3 size: 15 residues. The trim removed 6 bases at V and 4 bases at J, leaving 9 bases unmatched. CDR1 and CDR2 (germline): MRHNA, SNTAGT.

This clone was detected only a few times. The CDR3 is CASSVGDRGDNQPQHF. In nucleotides, the CDR3 is TGTGCCAGCAGCGTAGGGGACAGGGGCGACAATCAGCCCCAGCATTTT. The chain has TRBV9 and TRBJ1-5, with 10 bases lining up with TRBD1. The germline V gene has CDR1 SGDLS and CDR2 YYNGEE. V was pared by 0 bases and J by 3 bases, with 3 bases of the junction left unmatched. This CDR3 is 16 amino acids long.

This chain uses TRBV27 with TRBJ2-1, with TRBD2 matching over 11 bases. J gave up 11 bases and V 2 bases, and 11 bases lay outside the gene matches. Germline V CDR1 and CDR2: MNHEY, SMNVEV (reference sequence). This CDR3 comprises 16 residues. The CDR3 bases are TGTGCCAGCAGTTTAGTTAGCGGGGGGGCCCGGCAACAGCAGTTCTTC. Encoded protein: CASSLVSGGARQQQFF.

The rearrangement links TRBV5-6 to TRBJ2-5; 9 bases map to TRBD2. The J segment lost 7 bases and the V segment lost 1 base, leaving 5 bases of the junction unmatched. The CDR3 is 14 amino acids. The germline V gene has CDR1 SGHDT and CDR2 YYEEEE. In DNA form, the CDR3 reads TGTGCCAGCAGCTTGTACAGCGGGGGGCCGACCCAGTACTTC. Translation: CASSLYSGGPTQYF.

As for this clone: Germline is not matched at one junction end, which may reflect a read error. V and J are TRBV7-9 and TRBJ2-7; TRBD2 aligns across 10 bases. This CDR3 region has 13 residues. The germline V gene encodes CDR1 SEHNR and CDR2 FQNEAQ (reference sequence). The CDR3 spells CSSSLASIAGGSF. Here the CDR3 DNA reads TGTTCCAGCAGCTTAGCGTCGATAGCGGGGGGTAGCTTC.

V usage is TRBV2 and J usage is TRBJ2-1; 7 nucleotides match TRBD2. J lost 4 bases, V lost 6 bases, and 9 bases had no gene match. In germline, CDR1 is SNHLY, CDR2 FYNNEI. CDR3 length: 15 amino acids. CDR3 sequence reads: CASSPPSGNYNEQFF. CDR3 nucleotides: TGTGCCAGCAGCCCCCCTAGCGGAAATTACAATGAGCAGTTCTTC.

The chain combines TRBV9 with TRBJ2-7, with 8 positions matching TRBD1. This CDR3 is built from 14 residues. CDR1 is SGDLS and CDR2 is YYNGEE in the germline V gene. V dropped 0 bases and J dropped 2; count of bases not matched to a gene: 1. The CDR3 is CASSVEQGAYEQYF. In DNA, the CDR3 is TGTGCCAGCAGCGTAGAACAGGGGGCCTACGAGCAGTACTTC.

As DNA, the CDR3 is TGTGCCAGCAGCCCGGGATGGGGGCGGGGGGGGGTCGATGAGCAGTTCTTC. It codes for CASSPGWGRGGVDEQFF. The rearrangement joins TRBV5-4 to TRBJ2-1, with 9 nucleotides matching TRBD2. Germline trimming cut 4 bases from V and 8 bases from J; bases unmatched to any gene: 16. The germline gives CDR1 SGHNT, CDR2 YYREEE (reference sequence). This CDR3 is built from 17 residues.

Of note for this clone: One end of the junction does not line up with germline, which may come from a read error. The same CDR3 is also encoded by other DNA sequences in this sample. The rearrangement uses TRBV19 and TRBJ1-5; no firm D call. Germline V gene sequence: CDR1 LNHDA, CDR2 SQIVND (reference sequence). There are 13 residues in the CDR3. The CDR3 region is CASRRERVTPQHF. In nucleotides, the CDR3 is TGCGCCAGCAGGAGGGAAAGGGTTACGCCCCAGCATTTT.